This TCR beta chain stems from a study of lymphopenia after photon versus proton radiotherapy. Generated by immunoSEQ multiplex PCR, the TCRdb table keeps only in-frame clones and is missing some. The sample lists about 37,000 clones, under 90% seen once, with under 3.5% in the top ten. Germline V lookup: CDR1 SGDLS, CDR2 YYNGEE. This CDR3 is 15 amino acids long. The J segment lost 0 bases and the V segment lost 3 bases, leaving 1 base of the junction unmatched. The specimen was peripheral blood, collected from a patient treated with photon-based radiotherapy. This TCR came from a man aged 45-65 years with gastric cancer. This chain joins TRBV9 and TRBJ2-2, with TRBD2 identical over 8 bases. CDR3 bases: TGTGCCAGCAGCGGTAGCGGGACGAACACCGGGGAGCTGTTTTTT. This encodes CASSGSGTNTGELFF.